The clone carrying this T cell receptor (beta chain) was seen a few times. This sample stems from a study of T-cell reconstitution after alpha-beta-depleted transplantation in children. The authors prepared the TCRbeta library with unique molecular identifiers. TCRdb re-analysed the PCR reads in MiXCR, keeping a single row per CDR3 protein. The sample holds roughly 89,000 distinct CDR3 sequences, 12% seen once. V lost 3 bases and J 6 bases, leaving 18 bases between the germline ends. The CDR3 is 15 residues long. In germline, CDR1 is KGHSH, CDR2 LQKENI. Sequenced here: PBMCs from the stem cell graft donor, sampled from the stem cell graft. This TCR was recovered from a human donor who donated a stem cell graft to a child with inherited bone marrow failure. V and J are TRBV18 and TRBJ2-7, with a possible D match to TRBD2 (6 bases). The CDR3 region is CASSPNYGGVGEQYF. For the CDR3, the DNA is TGTGCCAGCTCACCTAATTACGGGGGTGTGGGCGAGCAGTACTTC.